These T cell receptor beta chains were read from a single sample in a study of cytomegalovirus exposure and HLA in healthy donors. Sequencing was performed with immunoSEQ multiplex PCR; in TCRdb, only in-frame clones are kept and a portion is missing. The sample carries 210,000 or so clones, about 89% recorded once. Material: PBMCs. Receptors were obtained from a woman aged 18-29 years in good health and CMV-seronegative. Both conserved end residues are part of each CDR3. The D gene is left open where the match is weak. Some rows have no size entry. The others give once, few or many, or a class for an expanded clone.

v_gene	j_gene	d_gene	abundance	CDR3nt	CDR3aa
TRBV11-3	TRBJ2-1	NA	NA	TGTGCCAGCAGCACCCGGTTAGCCGCCTACAATGAGCAGTTCTTC	CASSTRLAAYNEQFF
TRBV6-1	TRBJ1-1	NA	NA	TGTGCCAGCAGCAGGGACAAGCTGAACACTGAAGCTTTCTTT	CASSRDKLNTEAFF
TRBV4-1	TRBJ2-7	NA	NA	TGCGCCAGCAGCCAACGAACAGCCTACGAGCAGTACTTC	CASSQRTAYEQYF
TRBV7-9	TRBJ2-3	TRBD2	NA	TGTGCCAGCAGTTACAGCGGGGGGGGTACAGATACGCAGTATTTT	CASSYSGGGTDTQYF
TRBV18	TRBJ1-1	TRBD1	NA	TGTGCCAGCTCACAAAAACAGGGGCCTGAAGCTTTCTTT	CASSQKQGPEAFF
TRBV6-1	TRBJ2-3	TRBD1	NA	TGTGCCAGCAGTGAGACAGGGGACTATACGCAGTATTTT	CASSETGDYTQYF
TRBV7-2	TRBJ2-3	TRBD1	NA	TGTGCCAGCAGCTCGACAGGGCGGCCAGATACGCAGTATTTT	CASSSTGRPDTQYF
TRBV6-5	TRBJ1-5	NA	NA	TGTGCCAGCAGTTACTCTCGGGGAACTGGTTTGCCCCAGCATTTT	CASSYSRGTGLPQHF
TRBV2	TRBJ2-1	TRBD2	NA	TGTGCAAGCCTAGCGGCGTATTACAATGAGCAGTTCTTC	CASLAAYYNEQFF
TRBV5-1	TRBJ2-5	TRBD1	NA	TGCGCCAGCAGCTCGGGACAGGGGAGGGAGACCCAGTACTTC	CASSSGQGRETQYF
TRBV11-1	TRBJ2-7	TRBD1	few	TGTGCCAGCAGTTGGGGACAGGGGGCCTACGAGCAGTACTTC	CASSWGQGAYEQYF
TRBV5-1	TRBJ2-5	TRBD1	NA	TGCGCCAGCAGCCAAGGGACAGGGGGAATGGAGACCCAGTACTTC	CASSQGTGGMETQYF
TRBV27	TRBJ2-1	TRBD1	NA	TGTGCCAGCAGTTTATGGGGGACAGGGTTGATTTTGAATGAGCAGTTCTTC	CASSLWGTGLILNEQFF
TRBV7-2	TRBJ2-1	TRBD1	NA	TGTGCCAGCAGCATACAAGGACAGGGAAAGAATGAGCAGTTCTTC	CASSIQGQGKNEQFF
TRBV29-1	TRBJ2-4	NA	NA	TGCAGCGTTGTACTTTCGTCGGGAAACATTCAGTACTTC	CSVVLSSGNIQYF
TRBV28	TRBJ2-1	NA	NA	TGTGCCAGCAGGGGAGGAGACTCCTACAATGAGCAGTTCTTC	CASRGGDSYNEQFF
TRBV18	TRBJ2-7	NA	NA	TGTGCCAGCTCACCACAACGGGGAGAGCGCGAGCAGTACTTC	CASSPQRGEREQYF
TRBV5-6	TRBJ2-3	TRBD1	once	TGTGCCAGCACCGAGGGGGCAACAGATACGCAGTATTTT	CASTEGATDTQYF
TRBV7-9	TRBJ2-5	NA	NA	TGTGCCAGCAGCTTATCGAAGCGGAGCAGAGAGACCCAGTACTTC	CASSLSKRSRETQYF
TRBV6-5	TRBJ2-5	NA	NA	TGTGCCAGCAGTTACCCTAGACAGGAACCTCCGCACTTC	CASSYPRQEPPHF
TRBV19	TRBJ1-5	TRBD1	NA	TGTGCCAGTAGTTCTAGGACAGGGGGCGGTCAGCCCCAGCATTTT	CASSSRTGGGQPQHF
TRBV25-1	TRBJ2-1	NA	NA	TGTGCCAGCAGTGATACCGACAGGTTTTACAATGAGCAGTTCTTC	CASSDTDRFYNEQFF
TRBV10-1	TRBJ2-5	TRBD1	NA	TGCGCCAGCAGCCTCGGACAGGGGGCCATCCAAGAGACCCAGTACTTC	CASSLGQGAIQETQYF
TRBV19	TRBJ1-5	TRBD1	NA	TGTGCCAGTAGTACTCCGGGACAGATTTATAGCAATCAGCCCCAGCATTTT	CASSTPGQIYSNQPQHF
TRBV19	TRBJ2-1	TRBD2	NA	TGTGCCAGTAGGCTAGCGGGAGTTAGCTACAATGAGCAGTTCTTC	CASRLAGVSYNEQFF
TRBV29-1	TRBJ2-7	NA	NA	TGCAGCGTTGAAGGAGGGGGCTACGAGCAGTACTTC	CSVEGGGYEQYF
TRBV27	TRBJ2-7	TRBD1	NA	TGTGCCAGCAGTCAACGCCCACAGGGGCGCGAGCAGTACTTC	CASSQRPQGREQYF
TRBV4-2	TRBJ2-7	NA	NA	TGTGCCAGCAGCCAAGATATGGACAGCTTCTACGAGCAGTACTTC	CASSQDMDSFYEQYF
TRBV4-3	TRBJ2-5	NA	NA	TGCGCCAGCAGCCAAGACGGCGGGTCTCACTACTTC	CASSQDGGSHYF
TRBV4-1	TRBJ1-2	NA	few	TGCGCCAGCAGCCAAGGGACAGTTCTCTATGGCTACACCTTC	CASSQGTVLYGYTF
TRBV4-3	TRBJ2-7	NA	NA	TGCGCCAGCAGCCAGGTACTTATTGACGGGGGAAAATACGAGCAGTACTTC	CASSQVLIDGGKYEQYF
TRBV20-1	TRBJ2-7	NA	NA	TGCAGTGTCCAGTTGTACGAGCAGTACTTC	CSVQLYEQYF
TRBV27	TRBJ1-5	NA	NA	TGTGCCAGCAGTTTCTTCAGGGCAGGGCCCCAGCATTTT	CASSFFRAGPQHF
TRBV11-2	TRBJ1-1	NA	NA	TGTGCCAGCAGCTTCCAGGTGAACACTGAAGCTTTCTTT	CASSFQVNTEAFF
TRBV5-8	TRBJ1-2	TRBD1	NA	TGTGCCAGCAGCTTCAGAATCGGGCGGGACAGGGTGTTCGACTATGGCTACACCTTC	CASSFRIGRDRVFDYGYTF
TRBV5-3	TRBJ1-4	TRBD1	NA	TGTGCCAGAAGCTTGTACCCCAGGGGGGAGGATGAAAAACTGTTTTTT	CARSLYPRGEDEKLFF
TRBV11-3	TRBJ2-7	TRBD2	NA	TGTGCCAGCAGCTTAGGGGGGAGGGACTACGAGCAGTACTTC	CASSLGGRDYEQYF
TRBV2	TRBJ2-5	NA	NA	TGTGCCAGGGCAGTCGGAGCCAGCGGAGAGACCCAGTACTTC	CARAVGASGETQYF
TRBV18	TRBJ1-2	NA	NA	TGTGCCAGCTCACCAACGGGAGACGGGTATGGCTACACCTTC	CASSPTGDGYGYTF
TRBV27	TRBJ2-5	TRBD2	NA	TGTGCCAGCAGTTTGGGACTAGCGGGGGGCCAAGAGACCCAGTACTTC	CASSLGLAGGQETQYF
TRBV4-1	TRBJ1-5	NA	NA	TGCGCCAGCAGCCATTACGGACAGCCAGGCCAGCCCCAGCATTTT	CASSHYGQPGQPQHF
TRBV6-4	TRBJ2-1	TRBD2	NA	TGTGCCAGCAGTGACCAGTACGGGACTAGCGGCACCTACAATGAGCAGTTCTTC	CASSDQYGTSGTYNEQFF
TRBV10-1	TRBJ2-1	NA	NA	TGCGCCAGCAGTGAGTCGGTTGCGGGTGAGCAGTTCTTC	CASSESVAGEQFF
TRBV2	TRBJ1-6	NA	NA	TGTGCCAGCAGCAGGGGACTAGCCTATAATTCACCCCTCCACTTT	CASSRGLAYNSPLHF